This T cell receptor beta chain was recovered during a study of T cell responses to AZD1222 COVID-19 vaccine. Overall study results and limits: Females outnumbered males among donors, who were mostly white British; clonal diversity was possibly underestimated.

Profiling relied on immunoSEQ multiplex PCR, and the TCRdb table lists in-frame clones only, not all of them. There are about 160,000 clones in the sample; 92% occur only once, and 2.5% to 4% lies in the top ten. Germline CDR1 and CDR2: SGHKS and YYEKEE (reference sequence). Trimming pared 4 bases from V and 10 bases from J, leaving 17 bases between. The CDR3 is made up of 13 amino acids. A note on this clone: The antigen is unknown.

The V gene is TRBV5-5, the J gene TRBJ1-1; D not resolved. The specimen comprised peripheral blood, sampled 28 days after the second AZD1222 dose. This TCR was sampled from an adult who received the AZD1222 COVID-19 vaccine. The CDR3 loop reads CASSLTVYSIAFF. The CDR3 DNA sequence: TGTGCCAGCAGCCTGACCGTTTACAGCATAGCTTTCTTT.